The 26 T cell receptor beta chains reported below all come from one sample, sequenced in a study of blood T cell repertoires in COVID-19. Here immunoSEQ multiplex PCR was the method, and the copy in TCRdb shows in-frame clones only, minus some. The data contain 30,000 to 45,000 clones, roughly 90% of them singletons. The sequencing sample was made of peripheral blood. The receptors were sampled from a man between 65 and 85 years old with acute or convalescent COVID-19.

The rearrangement uses TRBV7-9 and TRBJ1-1; TRBD1 matches 9 bases. The V gene's germline CDR1 is SEHNR and CDR2 FQNEAQ (reference sequence). The CDR3 has 15 amino acids. The trim removed 5 bases at V and 6 bases at J, leaving 10 bases unmatched. CDR3 amino acids: CASSTMGTGSPEAFF. In DNA form, the CDR3 reads TGTGCCAGCAGCACAATGGGGACAGGGTCGCCTGAAGCTTTCTTT.

The V and J genes are TRBV10-3 and TRBJ2-1; 8 nucleotides agree with TRBD2. This CDR3 has 15 residues. J gave up 2 bases and V 0 bases, and 0 bases lay outside the gene matches. The germline V gene encodes CDR1 ENHRY and CDR2 SYGVKD. The CDR3 here is CAISESREAYNEQFF. In DNA, the CDR3 is TGTGCCATCAGTGAGTCGCGGGAGGCCTACAATGAGCAGTTCTTC.

The chain links TRBV12-3 or TRBV12-4 to TRBJ1-5, with 9 bases lining up with TRBD1. This CDR3 comprises 13 residues. Trimming took 5 bases from V and 7 from J; bases not matched to a gene: 3. The CDR3 region is CASSLQGAQPQHF. CDR3 DNA sequence: TGTGCCAGCAGTCTACAGGGGGCCCAGCCCCAGCATTTT.

V gene TRBV6-5 combines with J gene TRBJ2-4; no definite D call. Trimming took 6 bases from V and 0 from J, leaving 9 bases between them. The germline V gene has CDR1 MNHEY and CDR2 SVGAGI. This CDR3 has 14 amino acids. CDR3 bases: TGTGCCAGCAGACAGTCGGAAGCCAAAAACATTCAGTACTTC. It is translated as CASRQSEAKNIQYF.

The sample holds one count of this clone. The sample holds other DNA sequences that translate to the same CDR3. V gene TRBV11-3 combines with J gene TRBJ2-5, with D possibly matching TRBD2 (5 bases). Trimming cost V 3 bases and J 2 bases, with 7 bases left between them. CDR3 length: 13 residues. CDR1 SGHNT and CDR2 YENEEA come from the germline V gene. The CDR3 DNA follows: TGTGCCAGCAGCTTGGGGAGTCAAGAGACCCAGTACTTC. As protein: CASSLGSQETQYF.

The V call is TRBV7-2, the J call TRBJ1-2; D is uncertain. Germline-derived CDR1 and CDR2 are SGHTA and FQGNSA. The CDR3 is 16 residues long. Trimming removed 0 bases from V and 6 bases from J, with 17 bases in between. The CDR3 sequence: CASSLAREPGSHGYTF. CDR3 sequence (DNA): TGTGCCAGCAGCTTAGCGAGGGAGCCTGGAAGCCATGGCTACACCTTC.

The genes are TRBV18 and TRBJ2-7, with no clear D. This CDR3 is built from 13 residues. The V end lost 2 bases, the J end lost 0 bases, and 5 bases lay between the germline ends. CDR1 is KGHSH and CDR2 is LQKENI in the germline V gene. In DNA form, the CDR3 reads TGTGCCAGCTCACCAGGCCTCTCCTACGAGCAGTACTTC. Translated, it gives CASSPGLSYEQYF.

The V gene is TRBV7-2, the J gene TRBJ1-2, with D possibly matching TRBD1 (6 bases). The CDR3 length is 14 residues. Trimming left V 4 bases short and J 8 bases short, with 17 bases between. CDR1 is SGHTA and CDR2 is FQGNSA in the germline V gene. The CDR3 spells CASSSPQGPGGYTF. The DNA for the CDR3 is TGTGCCAGCAGCTCGCCGCAGGGGCCCGGGGGCTACACCTTC. The full variable domain, completed using reference TRBV7-2 and TRBJ1-2, is GAGVSQSPSNKVTEKGKDVELRCDPISGHTALYWYRQSLGQGLEFLIYFQGNSAPDKSGLPSDRFSAERTGGSVSTLTIQRTQQEDSAVYLCASSSPQGPGGYTFGSGTRLTVV.

The CDR3 coding sequence is TGCAGTGCTAGTCGCGGACAGGGGGCCAAAAACATTCAGTACTTC. It encodes CSASRGQGAKNIQYF. The chain links TRBV20-1 to TRBJ2-4; 9 bases map to TRBD1. The CDR3 has 15 amino acids. Germline CDR1 DFQATT, CDR2 SNEGSKA (reference sequence). With V trimmed by 3 bases and J by 1 base, 4 bases remained unmatched.

V and J are TRBV19 and TRBJ2-2; no definite D call. The CDR3 has 11 amino acids. The V and J ends lost 9 bases and 1 base respectively, with 3 bases between them. Germline CDR1 reads LNHDA; CDR2 reads SQIVND (reference sequence). Here the CDR3 DNA reads TGTGCCAGCCGGAACACCGGGGAGCTGTTTTTT. Translation: CASRNTGELFF.

V usage is TRBV25-1 and J usage is TRBJ1-1; D may be TRBD1 (5 bases). CDR3 length equals 14 residues. Germline values: CDR1 MGHDK, CDR2 SYGVNS. Trimming cost V 6 bases and J 4 bases, with 15 bases left between them. CDR3 sequence reads: CASRDQRGGTEAFF. The CDR3 nucleotides read TGTGCCAGCAGAGACCAGAGGGGAGGCACTGAAGCTTTCTTT.

The V and J genes are TRBV7-3 and TRBJ2-2; 9 bases are shared with TRBD1. The germline CDR1 and CDR2 sequences are SGHTA and FQGTGA. The junction had 1 base not matched to a gene; V was cut back by 5 bases and J by 0 bases. This CDR3 spans 15 amino acids. Here the CDR3 reads CASSRTGANTGELFF. Written as DNA, the CDR3 is TGTGCCAGCAGCCGGACAGGGGCGAACACCGGGGAGCTGTTTTTT.

The V gene is TRBV20-1, the J gene TRBJ2-3, with 10 bases identical to TRBD2. This CDR3 has 15 amino acids. Germline V lookup: CDR1 DFQATT, CDR2 SNEGSKA (reference sequence). Losses at the gene ends were 8 bases for V and 3 bases for J; bases not matched to a gene: 11. CDR3 bases: TGCAGTCCTCGTGACCCTAGCGGGAGTACAGATACGCAGTATTTT. Translated, it gives CSPRDPSGSTDTQYF.

The genes are TRBV6-6 and TRBJ2-7, with 10 bases that match TRBD2. V dropped 6 bases and J dropped 3; count of bases not matched to a gene: 8. Germline CDR1 reads MNHNY; CDR2 reads SVGAGI (reference sequence). This CDR3 comprises 15 residues. CDR3 nucleotides: TGTGCCAGCAGCCGATCACTAGCGGGACACTACGAGCAGTACTTC. It translates to CASSRSLAGHYEQYF.

The V gene is TRBV18, the J gene TRBJ2-5, with D possibly matching TRBD1 (6 bases). Germline CDR1 reads KGHSH; CDR2 reads LQKENI. The CDR3 runs 16 residues. Trimming cost V 3 bases and J 1 base, with 15 bases left between them. The CDR3 nucleotides are TGTGCCAGCTCACCCTTCCCGACAGGCCTCCAAGAGACCCAGTACTTC. Its protein is CASSPFPTGLQETQYF.

This CDR3 is CASSFSWNTEAFF. The CDR3 DNA follows: TGTGCCAGCAGCTTTTCATGGAACACTGAAGCTTTCTTT. The chain is built from TRBV7-3 and TRBJ1-1; D gene unclear. V lost 3 bases and J lost 1, with 6 bases in between. CDR3 length equals 13 residues. Germline CDR1 SGHTA, CDR2 FQGTGA.

This chain uses TRBV6-5 with TRBJ2-6; TRBD1 might be the D (6 bases). Germline CDR1 reads MNHEY; CDR2 reads SVGAGI. This CDR3 comprises 16 residues. Trimming shortened V by 2 bases and J by 0 bases, and 8 bases separated the two germline ends. The CDR3 nucleotides are TGTGCCAGCAGTTACACAGGGAGCTCTGGGGCCAACGTCCTGACTTTC. It specifies CASSYTGSSGANVLTF.

V is TRBV24-1 and J is TRBJ2-1; 9 positions agree with TRBD2. J lost 0 bases, V lost 0 bases, and 8 bases had no gene match. CDR1 is KGHDR and CDR2 is SFDVKD in the germline V gene. This CDR3 has 19 residues. The CDR3 DNA reads as TGTGCCACCAGTGATTTGCGAGGGGTTAGCGGGAGCTCCTACAATGAGCAGTTCTTC. Translation gives CATSDLRGVSGSSYNEQFF.

The CDR3 DNA reads as TGTGCCAGCAGTCGTCCTCTAGCGGGAGGCCCGCCCGGGGAGCTGTTTTTT. The encoded protein is CASSRPLAGGPPGELFF. The rearrangement joins TRBV6-2 or TRBV6-3 to TRBJ2-2; 11 positions agree with TRBD2. The CDR3 spans 17 residues. Germline loops: CDR1 MNHEY, CDR2 SVGEGT. V was pared by 5 bases and J by 6 bases, with 11 bases of the junction left unmatched.

This chain joins TRBV10-3 and TRBJ1-2; unclear D gene. Germline CDR1 and CDR2: ENHRY and SYGVKD. V lost 10 bases and J 2 bases, leaving 11 bases between the germline ends. The CDR3 is 12 residues long. This CDR3 is CATNDGNYGYTF. CDR3 bases: TGTGCCACCAACGACGGGAACTATGGCTACACCTTC.

This chain joins TRBV2 and TRBJ2-2; 14 nucleotides agree with TRBD2. V lost 4 bases, J lost 2 bases, and 9 bases stayed unmatched. The CDR3 extends over 19 amino acids. Germline CDR1 SNHLY, CDR2 FYNNEI. CDR3 nucleotide sequence: TGTGCCAGCAGTGTGGCTCCGGGACTAGCGGGGGCCAACACCGGGGAGCTGTTTTTT. Residues: CASSVAPGLAGANTGELFF.

J is TRBJ1-6 and V is TRBV2, with D possibly being TRBD1 (6 bases). Trimming took off 4 bases at V and 6 bases at J, with 7 bases between the two ends. CDR3 size: 13 residues. Per the germline V gene, CDR1 is SNHLY and CDR2 is FYNNEI. The CDR3 DNA reads as TGTGCCAGCAGTGGCAGGGGTAATTCACCCCTCCACTTT. Translated, it gives CASSGRGNSPLHF.

The V and J genes are TRBV7-2 and TRBJ2-3; 12 positions match TRBD2. The CDR3 has 15 amino acids. With 4 bases clipped from V and 2 bases from J, the junction kept 1 base outside the gene matches. Germline values: CDR1 SGHTA, CDR2 FQGNSA. The CDR3 DNA follows: TGTGCCAGCAGCTGGACTAGCGGGAACACAGATACGCAGTATTTT. As protein: CASSWTSGNTDTQYF.

V and J are TRBV29-1 and TRBJ2-1, with D unresolved. The CDR3 consists of 12 residues. V gave up 2 bases and J gave up 3 bases, with 5 bases separating them. Germline V gene lookup returns CDR1 SQVTM and CDR2 ANQGSEA. The CDR3 protein is CSVEQVYNEQFF. The DNA for the CDR3 is TGCAGCGTTGAACAGGTCTACAATGAGCAGTTCTTC.

The chain combines TRBV6-5 with TRBJ2-2; D might be TRBD1 (6 bases). Trimming took 7 bases from V and 7 from J, leaving 13 bases between them. Looked up from germline, CDR1 is MNHEY and CDR2 is SVGAGI. This CDR3 region has 13 residues. CDR3 in amino acids: CASTPDSDGELFF. The CDR3 DNA follows: TGTGCCAGCACCCCGGACAGCGACGGGGAGCTGTTTTTT.

V is TRBV12-3 or TRBV12-4 and J is TRBJ1-4, with 9 bases matching TRBD1. V lost 3 bases to trimming and J lost 11 bases; unmatched junction nucleotides: 4. The CDR3 runs to 13 residues. The CDR3 nucleotides read TGTGCCAGCAGTTTTAGGGACAGGGTTAAACTGTTTTTT. Amino acid sequence: CASSFRDRVKLFF.